A single sample is the source of the 2 T cell receptor beta chains below, sequenced in a study of blood T cell repertoires in COVID-19. The assay was immunoSEQ multiplex PCR, and TCRdb's table has in-frame clones only and misses some. The sample has roughly 150,000 clones, around 82% seen once. What was sequenced was peripheral blood. These TCRs come from a human donor in a cohort sampled during active COVID-19.

The chain has TRBV7-9 and TRBJ2-5; TRBD2 agrees at 7 bases. Germline V lookup: CDR1 SEHNR, CDR2 FQNEAQ (reference sequence). CDR3 length equals 17 residues. The junction had 17 bases not matched to a gene; V was cut back by 5 bases and J by 5 bases. CDR3 sequence: CASSPRWGLAGEETQYF. The CDR3 DNA is TGTGCCAGCAGCCCCCGCTGGGGACTGGCGGGGGAGGAGACCCAGTACTTC.

V usage is TRBV3-1 (or the pseudogene TRBV3-2) and J usage is TRBJ2-3, with D tentatively TRBD1 (7 bases). V lost 3 bases to trimming and J lost 2 bases, with 12 bases between them. Germline-derived CDR1 and CDR2 are LGHDT and YNNKEL (reference sequence). There are 15 residues in the CDR3. The chain's CDR3 is CASSHQGGHTDTQYF. In DNA form, the CDR3 reads TGTGCCAGCAGCCACCAGGGGGGACACACAGATACGCAGTATTTT.